This T cell receptor (beta chain) was sequenced in a study of shared clonotypes between healthy human individuals. Sequencing was performed with immunoSEQ multiplex PCR; in TCRdb, only in-frame clones are kept and a portion is missing. The sample has about 770,000 clones, roughly 72% seen once. CDR3 length equals 14 residues. The V gene lost 2 bases and the J gene lost 4 bases, with 9 bases spanning the gap. The germline gives CDR1 MGHRA, CDR2 YSYEKL. The chain combines TRBV4-1 with TRBJ2-1; TRBD2 is a possible D gene (5 bases). The TCR sequence derives from a woman in her 30s in good health. Sequencing was carried out using memory CD4+ T cells sorted from blood. Subset given: CD45RA-negative fraction. DNA of the CDR3: TGCGCCAGCAGCCAACGATGGGAGTACAATGAGCAGTTCTTC. Encoded protein: CASSQRWEYNEQFF.